Below, 31 T cell receptor beta chains from the same sample are listed, as sequenced in a study of vaccination effects on CD4 cells after COVID-19. Produced via immunoSEQ multiplex PCR; TCRdb's table is partial and in-frame only. The sample holds 20,000 to 30,000 clones, under 75% seen once. Using viral peptide pools, the ViraFEST assay grew out antigen-specific CD4+ T cells prior to sequencing. Subsequent to ten to eleven days of culture, CD4+ T cells were isolated. PCR confirmed that the person was infected with SARS-CoV-2 between March and December 2020. These receptors lack a known antigen. Sequenced material: CD4+ T cells from PBMCs cultured with SARS-CoV-2 spike peptides, taken before COVID-19 vaccination. These receptors were taken from a human donor who had a prior SARS-CoV-2 infection.

This sequence joins TRBV4-2 and TRBJ2-4; 16 bases fit TRBD2. In germline, CDR1 is LGHNA, CDR2 YNFKEQ. The V gene end was trimmed by 0 bases and the J gene end by 5 bases; junction bases not matched to a gene: 1. This CDR3 spans 17 amino acids. CDR3 bases: TGTGCCAGCAGCCAAGAGGGGACTAGCGGGGGGGAAAACATTCAGTACTTC. Amino acid sequence: CASSQEGTSGGENIQYF.

A few counts support this clone. The chain's CDR3 is CASSSRGLLTDTQYF. CDR3 DNA sequence: TGTGCCAGCAGCTCCAGGGGATTGCTTACAGATACGCAGTATTTT. J is TRBJ2-3 and V is TRBV7-6, with D perhaps TRBD1 (6 bases). The V gene lost 4 bases and the J gene lost 3 bases, with 14 bases spanning the gap. There are 15 residues in the CDR3. The V gene's germline CDR1 is SGHVS and CDR2 FNYEAQ.

CDR3 sequence (DNA): TGCGCCAGCAGCCAAGATGTCCAGCGGGCGACAAATTCACCCCTCCACTTT. It specifies CASSQDVQRATNSPLHF. This rearrangement joins TRBV4-3 to TRBJ1-6; no clear D gene. Trimming removed 0 bases from V and 7 bases from J, with 16 bases in between. CDR3 length: 17 residues. Germline V gene lookup returns CDR1 LGHNA and CDR2 YSLEER.

This clone was detected only once. The chain joins TRBV5-1 to TRBJ1-6, with no clear D. V was shortened by 4 bases and J by 7 bases, with 12 bases between the two germline ends. The CDR3 loop spans 14 amino acids. From germline, CDR1 is SGHRS and CDR2 YFSETQ. The CDR3 loop reads CASSPGQPNSPLHF. CDR3 nucleotides: TGCGCCAGCAGCCCCGGGCAGCCAAATTCACCCCTCCACTTT.

The V gene is TRBV18, the J gene TRBJ1-1; D is unclear. The V gene lost 6 bases and the J gene lost 1 base, with 12 bases spanning the gap. This CDR3 is 14 amino acids long. CDR1 KGHSH and CDR2 LQKENI come from the germline V gene. The chain's CDR3 is CASSPKRQNTEAFF. DNA of the CDR3: TGTGCCAGCTCTCCGAAACGCCAGAACACTGAAGCTTTCTTT.

This clone was detected a few times. The genes are TRBV5-1 and TRBJ1-2; 7 nucleotides align to TRBD1. J lost 4 bases, V lost 3 bases, and 6 bases had no gene match. CDR3 length equals 14 residues. Germline CDR1 is SGHRS and CDR2 is YFSETQ. CDR3 sequence reads: CASSSGQESYGYTF. CDR3 DNA sequence: TGCGCCAGCAGCTCAGGACAGGAGAGCTATGGCTACACCTTC.

This chain links TRBV6-2 or TRBV6-3 with TRBJ2-7, with a possible D match to TRBD2 (6 bases). Trimming cost V 4 bases and J 0 bases, with 16 bases left between them. Germline V gene sequence: CDR1 MNHEY, CDR2 SVGEGT. The CDR3 totals 16 residues. The CDR3 region is CASSFWPLANSYEQYF. As DNA, the CDR3 is TGTGCCAGCAGTTTCTGGCCTCTAGCGAACTCCTACGAGCAGTACTTC.

This chain uses TRBV7-2 with TRBJ1-1; maybe TRBD1 (6 bases). CDR1 SGHTA and CDR2 FQGNSA come from the germline V gene. The CDR3 has 13 amino acids. The CDR3 nucleotides read TGTGCTGGGGGGCAGGGGCGGAACACTGAAGCTTTCTTT. Translated: CAGGQGRNTEAFF. Full variable domain (outside the CDR3, taken from reference TRBV7-2 and TRBJ1-1): GAGVSQSPSNKVTEKGKDVELRCDPISGHTALYWYRQSLGQGLEFLIYFQGNSAPDKSGLPSDRFSAERTGGSVSTLTIQRTQQEDSAVYLCAGGQGRNTEAFFGQGTRLTVV.

The V gene is TRBV7-2, the J gene TRBJ2-1; D not certain. Trimming pared 4 bases from V and 4 bases from J, leaving 11 bases between. CDR3 length: 14 amino acids. From germline, CDR1 is SGHTA and CDR2 FQGNSA. In nucleotides, the CDR3 is TGTGCCAGCAGCTCCAAGACGCCTTACAATGAGCAGTTCTTC. Translated, it gives CASSSKTPYNEQFF.

The V call is TRBV18, the J call TRBJ2-7; tentatively, D is TRBD1 or TRBD2 (6 bases each). Deletions cut 6 bases from V and 6 bases from J, with 21 bases between. The CDR3 is made up of 15 amino acids. Germline V gene lookup returns CDR1 KGHSH and CDR2 LQKENI. This chain's CDR3 is CASSLRQARAGEQYF. The CDR3 DNA is TGTGCCAGCTCCCTAAGACAGGCGCGAGCGGGCGAGCAGTACTTC.

The chain carries TRBV4-1 and TRBJ2-3; D may be TRBD1 (6 bases). This CDR3 is built from 13 residues. V lost 3 bases, J lost 7 bases, and 11 bases lay in between. Per the germline V gene, CDR1 is MGHRA and CDR2 is YSYEKL. This CDR3 reads CASSHPDRNTQYF. CDR3 nucleotides: TGCGCCAGCAGCCACCCGGACAGAAATACGCAGTATTTT.

J is TRBJ1-1 and V is TRBV7-2; no clear D. The germline V and J ends were trimmed by 5 bases and 2 bases, with 9 bases remaining between them. Germline V gene sequence: CDR1 SGHTA, CDR2 FQGNSA. The length of the CDR3 is 13 residues. The CDR3 region is CASSLTRNTEAFF. The CDR3 nucleotides are TGTGCCAGCAGCCTAACAAGAAACACTGAAGCTTTCTTT.

Only a few counts were recorded for this clone. The rearrangement links TRBV18 to TRBJ1-1; no firm D call. CDR1 and CDR2 from the germline V gene are KGHSH and LQKENI. Trimming took off 1 base at V and 4 bases at J, with 7 bases between the two ends. The CDR3 loop spans 13 amino acids. The CDR3 is CASSPQESTEAFF. The DNA of the CDR3 is TGTGCCAGCTCACCACAGGAATCCACTGAAGCTTTCTTT.

This chain connects TRBV28 to TRBJ2-7, with a possible D match to TRBD1 (5 bases). This CDR3 has 15 residues. V lost 3 bases, J lost 6 bases, and 18 bases lay in between. Germline CDR1 MDHEN, CDR2 SYDVKM. The CDR3 bases are TGTGCCAGCAGTTTTCGTTATCCTGGGGCTTTCGAGCAGTACTTC. It translates to CASSFRYPGAFEQYF.

This clone has more than one count but fewer than ten. The chain joins TRBV2 to TRBJ1-6, with D perhaps TRBD1 (5 bases). The CDR3 extends over 15 amino acids. The germline V and J ends were trimmed by 4 bases and 5 bases, with 12 bases remaining between them. Per the germline V gene, CDR1 is SNHLY and CDR2 is FYNNEI. CDR3 in amino acids: CASSVGGGNNSPLHF. The CDR3, as DNA: TGTGCCAGCAGTGTCGGTGGGGGTAATAATTCACCCCTCCACTTT.

V is TRBV6-4 and J is TRBJ1-1; D is ambiguous. The CDR3 sequence is 13 residues long. Germline lookup yields CDR1 MRHNA and CDR2 SNTAGT. The ends were cut back, 5 bases at V and 1 base at J, with 8 bases in the middle. As DNA, the CDR3 is TGTGCCAGCAGTCTAGGTCAGAACACTGAAGCTTTCTTT. The encoded protein is CASSLGQNTEAFF.

The rearrangement uses TRBV5-1 and TRBJ1-2; D is uncertain. The CDR3 extends over 14 amino acids. Trimming pared 2 bases from V and 4 bases from J, leaving 12 bases between. CDR1 is SGHRS and CDR2 is YFSETQ in the germline V gene. The CDR3 protein is CASSFFVQSYGYTF. DNA for the CDR3: TGCGCCAGCAGCTTCTTTGTGCAGTCCTATGGCTACACCTTC.

The chain is built from TRBV24-1 and TRBJ2-3; 9 bases are shared with TRBD2. CDR3 length: 13 residues. V dropped 6 bases and J dropped 3; count of bases not matched to a gene: 0. Germline CDR1 is KGHDR and CDR2 is SFDVKD. CDR3 residues: CATSLAGTDTQYF. The CDR3 DNA reads TGTGCCACCAGTCTAGCGGGGACAGATACGCAGTATTTT.

In this sample, this clone turned up a few times. This sequence joins TRBV27 and TRBJ2-5; perhaps TRBD2 as D (5 bases). The CDR3 consists of 15 residues. Germline V gene lookup returns CDR1 MNHEY and CDR2 SMNVEV (reference sequence). Trimming stripped 5 bases from V and 3 bases from J, with 16 bases between. Here the CDR3 reads CASSPRARRKETQYF. The CDR3 DNA reads as TGTGCCAGCAGTCCGCGGGCCCGCCGGAAAGAGACCCAGTACTTC.

This rearrangement joins TRBV2 to TRBJ1-6; tentative D call: TRBD1 (5 bases). The CDR3 loop spans 15 amino acids. The germline gives CDR1 SNHLY, CDR2 FYNNEI. V lost 2 bases, J lost 5 bases, and 10 bases lay in between. CDR3 sequence reads: CASSEQGPDNSPLHF. The CDR3 DNA follows: TGTGCCAGCAGTGAACAGGGCCCGGATAATTCACCCCTCCACTTT.

This sequence joins TRBV7-9 and TRBJ1-1; 7 nucleotides align to TRBD1. CDR1 and CDR2 (germline): SEHNR, FQNEAQ (reference sequence). This CDR3 has 15 amino acids. The J segment lost 4 bases and the V segment lost 3 bases, leaving 8 bases of the junction unmatched. This CDR3 is CASSLLTGTGTEAFF. In DNA form, the CDR3 reads TGTGCCAGCAGCTTGTTGACAGGGACGGGCACTGAAGCTTTCTTT. The full variable domain, completed using reference TRBV7-9 and TRBJ1-1, is DTGVSQNPRHKITKRGQNVTFRCDPISEHNRLYWYRQTLGQGPEFLTYFQNEAQLEKSRLLSDRFSAERPKGSFSTLEIQRTEQGDSAMYLCASSLLTGTGTEAFFGQGTRLTVV.

This clone appeared a few times. The J gene is TRBJ2-3, the V gene TRBV24-1; 7 bases line up with TRBD1. Per germline, CDR1 KGHDR and CDR2 SFDVKD. J lost 4 bases, V lost 3 bases, and 9 bases had no gene match. The CDR3 is 16 amino acids. The CDR3 loop is CATSDRGDRAADTQYF. The CDR3 DNA follows: TGTGCCACCAGTGATCGGGGCGACAGGGCGGCAGATACGCAGTATTTT.

The J gene is TRBJ2-7, the V gene TRBV5-8, with TRBD1 identical over 10 bases. The germline V gene encodes CDR1 SGHTS and CDR2 YDEGEE. Germline trimming cut 5 bases from V and 1 base from J; bases unmatched to any gene: 3. CDR3 length equals 14 residues. The CDR3 is CASRWTGGSYEQYF. The CDR3 region has the DNA TGTGCCAGCAGGTGGACAGGGGGATCCTACGAGCAGTACTTC.

The rearrangement joins TRBV6-5 to TRBJ1-2; D remains ambiguous. Trimming pared 5 bases from V and 3 bases from J, leaving 16 bases between. There are 15 residues in the CDR3. Germline V gives CDR1 MNHEY, CDR2 SVGAGI. This chain's CDR3 is CASSTGPPGDYGYTF. In DNA, the CDR3 is TGTGCCAGCAGTACCGGACCCCCAGGAGACTATGGCTACACCTTC.

Only a few counts were recorded for this clone. The rearrangement joins TRBV5-4 to TRBJ2-3, with D possibly matching TRBD1 (5 bases). The germline gives CDR1 SGHNT, CDR2 YYREEE (reference sequence). The CDR3 contains 16 residues. V lost 0 bases to trimming and J lost 2 bases, with 13 bases between them. The CDR3 DNA sequence: TGTGCCAGCAGCTTGGGGGCAGGGTATCCCACAGATACGCAGTATTTT. Encoded protein: CASSLGAGYPTDTQYF.

This clone was found a few times. In DNA form, the CDR3 reads TGTGCCAGCAGCGTAGACAGGGGGCGGGAAAAACTGTTTTTT. Translated, it gives CASSVDRGREKLFF. V and J are TRBV2 and TRBJ1-4, with 10 bases aligning to TRBD1. V shed 6 bases, J shed 8 bases, and the junction held 6 bases outside the gene matches. There are 14 residues in the CDR3. Germline V gene lookup returns CDR1 SNHLY and CDR2 FYNNEI.

The V and J genes are TRBV4-2 and TRBJ1-4; no definite D call. Trimming removed 0 bases from V and 3 bases from J, with 11 bases in between. The length of the CDR3 is 16 residues. Germline CDR1 reads LGHNA; CDR2 reads YNFKEQ. CDR3 in DNA: TGTGCCAGCAGCCAAGAACCAGGCAAGTCTAATGAAAAACTGTTTTTT. Protein product: CASSQEPGKSNEKLFF.

In its sample, this clone was seen a few times. The gene calls are TRBV27 and TRBJ2-1; D gene ambiguous. The germline V and J ends were trimmed by 6 bases and 2 bases, with 14 bases remaining between them. There are 15 residues in the CDR3. The V gene's germline CDR1 is MNHEY and CDR2 SMNVEV (reference sequence). CDR3 region: CASRPTRTTYNEQFF. DNA of the CDR3: TGTGCCAGCAGACCTACGCGGACGACCTACAATGAGCAGTTCTTC.

The V call is TRBV15, the J call TRBJ2-6, with D uncertain. The CDR3 has 13 residues. V lost 5 bases, J lost 4 bases, and 6 bases lay in between. Germline V gives CDR1 LNHNV, CDR2 YYDKDF (reference sequence). The CDR3 DNA sequence: TGTGCCACCAGCGTACTGGGGGCCAACGTCCTGACTTTC. Its translation is CATSVLGANVLTF. Full variable domain (outside the CDR3, taken from reference TRBV15 and TRBJ2-6): DAMVIQNPRYQVTQFGKPVTLSCSQTLNHNVMYWYQQKSSQAPKLLFHYYDKDFNNEADTPDNFQSRRPNTSFCFLDIRSPGLGDTAMYLCATSVLGANVLTFGAGSRLTVL.

The CDR3 spells CAISDHEQGGNQPQHF. CDR3 DNA sequence: TGTGCCATCAGTGACCACGAGCAGGGAGGCAATCAGCCCCAGCATTTT. The chain links TRBV10-3 to TRBJ1-5; the D gene is possibly TRBD1 (5 bases). The CDR3 contains 16 residues. V shed 3 bases and J shed 2 bases, with 14 bases lying between them. The germline CDR1 and CDR2 sequences are ENHRY and SYGVKD.

V and J are TRBV5-1 and TRBJ2-5, with D perhaps TRBD2 (6 bases). The CDR3 has 13 residues. The germline gives CDR1 SGHRS, CDR2 YFSETQ. V shed 3 bases and J shed 2 bases, with 8 bases lying between them. This chain's CDR3 is CASSYSGQETQYF. In DNA form, the CDR3 reads TGCGCCAGCAGCTATAGCGGACAAGAGACCCAGTACTTC.